This TCR beta chain emerged from a study of blood T cell repertoires in COVID-19. Per the study methods: The authors estimated nucleated cell counts from reference gene primer amplification. Produced via immunoSEQ multiplex PCR; TCRdb's table is partial and in-frame only. V and J calls plus clone size are reproduced from that table; the DNA served to infer D and trimming. The sample contains roughly 80,000 clones, less than 90% of which appear only once. The sequencing sample was made of peripheral blood. This clonotype originated in a man aged 45-65 years with acute or convalescent COVID-19.

CDR3 nucleotides: TGTGCCAGCAGCCCACCGGTGGGCAGGTACAATGAGCAGTTCTTC. This sequence encodes CASSPPVGRYNEQFF. This sequence joins TRBV11-3 and TRBJ2-1; D is ambiguous. The germline V gene encodes CDR1 SGHNT and CDR2 YENEEA. This CDR3 has 15 amino acids. The V end lost 5 bases, the J end lost 4 bases, and 15 bases lay between the germline ends. The full variable domain, in which reference TRBV11-3 and TRBJ2-1 provide the parts outside the CDR3, is EAGVVQSPRYKIIEKKQPVAFWCNPISGHNTLYWYLQNLGQGPELLIRYENEEAVDDSQLPKDRFSAERLKGVDSTLKIQPAELGDSAVYLCASSPPVGRYNEQFFGPGTRLTVL.